Shown below are 17 T cell receptor beta chains from a single sample sequenced in a study of cytomegalovirus exposure and HLA in healthy donors. The PCR had 60 Vbeta and 13 Jbeta primers. Clones were sequenced by immunoSEQ multiplex PCR, and TCRdb holds only the in-frame ones, with some missing. Of about 54,000 clones listed, approximately 77% are singletons. Source material: PBMCs. Receptors originate from a young woman in good health and CMV-seronegative.

The rearrangement joins TRBV25-1 to TRBJ2-7; D perhaps matches TRBD2 (6 bases). Germline lookup yields CDR1 MGHDK and CDR2 SYGVNS. The germline V and J ends were trimmed by 2 bases and 0 bases, with 8 bases remaining between them. The CDR3 spans 14 residues. The CDR3 loop is CASSETGVSYEQYF. The DNA for the CDR3 is TGTGCCAGCAGTGAAACGGGGGTCTCCTACGAGCAGTACTTC.

The gene calls are TRBV9 and TRBJ2-3; 14 bases match TRBD2. There are 16 residues in the CDR3. Germline V gives CDR1 SGDLS, CDR2 YYNGEE. The J segment lost 4 bases and the V segment lost 4 bases, leaving 5 bases of the junction unmatched. The CDR3 bases are TGTGCCAGCAGCTCGACTAGCGGGAGGGCCTCAGATACGCAGTATTTT. Residues: CASSSTSGRASDTQYF.

As concerns this clone: The junction departs from the called germline gene at one end, perhaps through a read error. V usage is TRBV7-9 and J usage is TRBJ2-5, with 8 bases matching TRBD1. Germline V gene lookup returns CDR1 SEHNR and CDR2 FQNEAQ (reference sequence). The CDR3 loop spans 16 amino acids. The CDR3 loop is CSSSITYDRGGETQYF. Here the CDR3 DNA reads TGTTCCAGCAGCATTACCTACGACAGGGGAGGAGAGACCCAGTACTTC.

The rearrangement uses TRBV7-3 and TRBJ2-3, with 13 bases that match TRBD2. V lost 3 bases, J lost 6 bases, and 6 bases stayed unmatched. Per the germline V gene, CDR1 is SGHTA and CDR2 is FQGTGA. This CDR3 contains 16 residues. CDR3 sequence: CASSFGLAGVVDTQYF. CDR3 DNA: TGTGCCAGCAGCTTCGGACTAGCGGGAGTGGTGGATACGCAGTATTTT.

This clone was seen only once. The chain combines TRBV20-1 with TRBJ2-7; weak D call: TRBD1 (5 bases). This CDR3 has 11 residues. The V end lost 7 bases, the J end lost 0 bases, and 7 bases lay between the germline ends. Per germline, CDR1 DFQATT and CDR2 SNEGSKA (reference sequence). CDR3: CSVQGSYEQYF. CDR3 DNA: TGCAGTGTTCAGGGCTCCTACGAGCAGTACTTC.

This rearrangement joins TRBV18 to TRBJ2-7; 10 bases match TRBD1. J gave up 1 base and V 4 bases, and 4 bases lay outside the gene matches. This CDR3 has 15 amino acids. Germline V CDR1 and CDR2: KGHSH, LQKENI. In nucleotides, the CDR3 is TGTGCCAGCTCACGGGCGGGACAGGGGTCCTACGAGCAGTACTTC. Encoded protein: CASSRAGQGSYEQYF. Using reference TRBV18 and TRBJ2-7 for the parts outside the CDR3, the full variable domain is NAGVMQNPRHLVRRRGQEARLRCSPMKGHSHVYWYRQLPEEGLKFMVYLQKENIIDESGMPKERFSAEFPKEGPSILRIQQVVRGDSAAYFCASSRAGQGSYEQYFGPGTRLTVT.

The rearrangement uses TRBV6-1 and TRBJ2-1; perhaps TRBD2 as D (6 bases). The germline CDR1 and CDR2 sequences are MNHNS and SASEGT. The CDR3 extends over 12 amino acids. V was trimmed by 8 bases and J by 3 bases, leaving 8 bases between them. The CDR3 bases are TGTGCCAGCGGTAGCGGCTACAATGAGCAGTTCTTC. Encoded protein: CASGSGYNEQFF.

J is TRBJ2-5 and V is TRBV5-6, with D uncertain. V was clipped by 0 bases and J by 5 bases, with 2 bases between them. This CDR3 has 11 amino acids. The germline gives CDR1 SGHDT, CDR2 YYEEEE. CDR3 coding DNA: TGTGCCAGCAGCTTGGCGGAGACCCAGTACTTC. Translation: CASSLAETQYF.

V gene TRBV7-9 combines with J gene TRBJ2-3, with D tentatively TRBD1 (5 bases). Germline values: CDR1 SEHNR, CDR2 FQNEAQ (reference sequence). The CDR3 consists of 15 residues. Trimming left V 3 bases short and J 6 bases short, with 16 bases between. In DNA form, the CDR3 reads TGTGCCAGCAGCTTGGACACCAGGTCAGGGGATACGCAGTATTTT. It specifies CASSLDTRSGDTQYF.

This chain connects TRBV27 to TRBJ1-6; D unresolved. Trimming took off 6 bases at V and 6 bases at J, with 12 bases between the two ends. The CDR3 length is 14 residues. CDR1 and CDR2 from the germline V gene are MNHEY and SMNVEV (reference sequence). The CDR3 DNA reads TGTGCCAGCAGCGACGGATGGAGTAATTCACCCCTCCACTTT. Translated, it gives CASSDGWSNSPLHF.

This clone was detected once. The CDR3 loop reads CASSVFSGTNNSPLHF. The CDR3 DNA sequence: TGTGCCAGCAGCGTATTTTCCGGAACTAATAATTCACCCCTCCACTTT. The chain combines TRBV9 with TRBJ1-6, with D uncertain. V was pared by 1 base and J by 5 bases, with 13 bases between. Germline V gene sequence: CDR1 SGDLS, CDR2 YYNGEE. The CDR3 consists of 16 residues.

The sample holds one count of this clone. The gene calls are TRBV9 and TRBJ2-7, with 9 bases identical to TRBD2. Judging by the DNA end, TRBJ2-1 fits better; the J call may be wrong. This CDR3 spans 17 amino acids. Per the germline V gene, CDR1 is SGDLS and CDR2 is YYNGEE. DNA for the CDR3: TGTGCCAGCAGCGTAGCTACGACTAGCGGACCCTACAATGAGCAGTTCTTC. Its translation: CASSVATTSGPYNEQFF.

V usage is TRBV5-1 and J usage is TRBJ1-2, with D tentatively TRBD1 (5 bases). This CDR3 has 16 residues. V lost 4 bases and J 1 base, leaving 17 bases between the germline ends. CDR1 and CDR2 (germline): SGHRS, YFSETQ. CDR3 nucleotide sequence: TGCGCCAGCAGCCCACAAAAGATCGACAGTAACTATGGCTACACCTTC. This gives the protein CASSPQKIDSNYGYTF.

J is TRBJ2-7 and V is TRBV18, with TRBD1 matching 7 bases. Germline V gene lookup returns CDR1 KGHSH and CDR2 LQKENI. V gave up 2 bases and J gave up 4 bases; unmatched junction bases: 5. The length of the CDR3 is 14 residues. The CDR3 DNA is TGTGCCAGCTCACCAGGGACAGCAACTTACGAGCAGTACTTC. It encodes CASSPGTATYEQYF.

This clone was seen only a few times. V and J are TRBV12-5 and TRBJ1-2; D not certain. With 1 base removed from V and 4 bases from J, the gap between germline ends came to 7 bases. CDR1 LGHNT and CDR2 FRNRAP come from the germline V gene. The CDR3 sequence is 13 residues long. CDR3 residues: CASGLDGGYGYTF. The CDR3 nucleotides read TGTGCTAGTGGTTTGGACGGAGGCTATGGCTACACCTTC.

The rearrangement joins TRBV5-4 to TRBJ2-7, with D perhaps TRBD1 (7 bases). Germline CDR1 reads SGHNT; CDR2 reads YYREEE (reference sequence). The V gene lost 4 bases and the J gene lost 3 bases, with 17 bases spanning the gap. The CDR3 runs to 15 residues. The CDR3 loop is CASSTTGTGNYEQYF. The CDR3 DNA reads TGTGCCAGCAGCACGACAGGGACTGGAAACTACGAGCAGTACTTC.

This chain links TRBV5-1 with TRBJ2-7; TRBD2 might be the D (5 bases). The germline V and J ends were trimmed by 1 base and 5 bases, with 19 bases remaining between them. The germline gives CDR1 SGHRS, CDR2 YFSETQ. The CDR3 is 16 amino acids. The CDR3 region has the DNA TGCGCCAGCAGCTTGTCGGCGGGCACTAGTGGCGACGAGCAGTACTTC. Translated, it gives CASSLSAGTSGDEQYF.